This T cell receptor (beta chain) came from a study of T cell changes during pregnancy in multiple sclerosis. Clones were read by immunoSEQ multiplex PCR, and TCRdb kept only the in-frame ones, dropping some. Of around 30,000 clones listed, roughly 86% are singletons. This CDR3 spans 12 amino acids. V lost 2 bases to trimming and J lost 6 bases; unmatched junction nucleotides: 2. In germline, CDR1 is SGHKS, CDR2 YYEKEE (reference sequence). Sequencing used CD8+ T cells from peripheral blood mononuclear cells, obtained in the first trimester of pregnancy. The chain carries TRBV5-5 and TRBJ2-7; 7 bases line up with TRBD1. The TCR was taken from a female donor with multiple sclerosis, enrolled in a pregnancy study. The CDR3 sequence: CASSFSGGEQYF. Here the CDR3 DNA reads TGTGCCAGCAGCTTTTCAGGGGGCGAGCAGTACTTC. Filled out from reference TRBV5-5 and TRBJ2-7, the complete variable domain reads DAGVTQSPTHLIKTRGQQVTLRCSPISGHKSVSWYQQVLGQGPQFIFQYYEKEERGRGNFPDRFSARQFPNYSSELNVNALLLGDSALYLCASSFSGGEQYFGPGTRLTVT.